This TCR beta chain is from a study of identical twins. Points from the study as a whole: Excess twin sharing in beta out-of-frame sequences was weaker. Fewer insertions characterized abundant cord blood beta clonotypes, whereas memory repertoires showed none. Models underpredicted monozygotic twin sharing of out-of-frame TCR alpha.

This clonotype was observed a handful of times. Its specificity is not known. Carrying unique molecular identifiers, the cDNA also gained a universal primer site through template switching. TCRdb called the 5' RACE reads again in MiXCR, with one record for every CDR3 protein. Of 690,000 or so distinct CDR3 sequences listed, roughly 6.2% are singletons. The germline CDR1 and CDR2 sequences are KGHSH and LQKENI. This CDR3 is built from 15 residues. V lost 3 bases and J 4 bases, leaving 15 bases between the germline ends. The sequencing sample was made of naive T cells sorted from blood. This clonotype was sampled from a man younger than 35 in good health. The rearrangement joins TRBV18 to TRBJ2-5; TRBD1 might be the D (6 bases). The CDR3 DNA sequence: TGTGCCAGCTCACCGGGACAACTCATGGGAGAGACCCAGTACTTC. This gives the protein CASSPGQLMGETQYF.